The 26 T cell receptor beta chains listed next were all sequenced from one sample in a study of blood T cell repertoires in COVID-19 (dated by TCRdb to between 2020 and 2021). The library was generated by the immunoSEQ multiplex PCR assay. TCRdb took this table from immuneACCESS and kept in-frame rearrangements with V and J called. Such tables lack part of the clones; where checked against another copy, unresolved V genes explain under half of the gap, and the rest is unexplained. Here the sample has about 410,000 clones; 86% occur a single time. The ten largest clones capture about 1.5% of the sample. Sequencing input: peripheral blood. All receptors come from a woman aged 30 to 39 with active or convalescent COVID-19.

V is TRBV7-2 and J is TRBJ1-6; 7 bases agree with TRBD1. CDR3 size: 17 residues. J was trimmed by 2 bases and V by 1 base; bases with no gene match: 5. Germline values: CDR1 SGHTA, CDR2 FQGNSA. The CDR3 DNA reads TGTGCCAGCAGCTTAGGACAGGGACTCCCCTATAATTCACCCCTCCACTTT. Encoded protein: CASSLGQGLPYNSPLHF.

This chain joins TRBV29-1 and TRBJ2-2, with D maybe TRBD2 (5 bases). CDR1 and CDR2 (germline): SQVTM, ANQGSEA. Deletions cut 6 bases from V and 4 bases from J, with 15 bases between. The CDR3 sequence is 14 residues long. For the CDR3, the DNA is TGCAGCGTGCTTGGTGGACGGGGCACCGGGGAGCTGTTTTTT. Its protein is CSVLGGRGTGELFF.

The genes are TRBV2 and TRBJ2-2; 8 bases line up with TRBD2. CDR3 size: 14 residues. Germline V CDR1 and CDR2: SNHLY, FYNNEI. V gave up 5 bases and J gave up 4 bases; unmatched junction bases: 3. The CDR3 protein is CASSTSGGTGELFF. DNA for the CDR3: TGTGCCAGCAGTACTAGCGGTGGCACCGGGGAGCTGTTTTTT.

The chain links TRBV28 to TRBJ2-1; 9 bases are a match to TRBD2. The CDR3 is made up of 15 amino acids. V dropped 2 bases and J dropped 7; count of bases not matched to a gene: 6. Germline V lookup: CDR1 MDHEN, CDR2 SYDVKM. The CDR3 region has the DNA TGTGCCAGCAGTTTAGCGGGGGGGCTTAATAATGAGCAGTTCTTC. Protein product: CASSLAGGLNNEQFF.

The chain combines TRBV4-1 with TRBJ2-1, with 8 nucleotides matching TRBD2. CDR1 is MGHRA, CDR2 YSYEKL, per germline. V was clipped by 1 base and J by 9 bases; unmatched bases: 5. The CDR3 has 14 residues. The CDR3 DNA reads TGCGCCAGCAGCCAAGCGGGAGGGCCGGGTGAGCAGTTCTTC. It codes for CASSQAGGPGEQFF.

CDR3 coding DNA: TGTGCCAGCAGCGAGGGAAGAGGAGAAAAACTGTTTTTT. Residues: CASSEGRGEKLFF. The rearrangement links TRBV2 to TRBJ1-4; D remains unclear. V was shortened by 6 bases and J by 8 bases, with 13 bases between the two germline ends. This CDR3 is 13 amino acids long. Germline CDR1 is SNHLY and CDR2 is FYNNEI.

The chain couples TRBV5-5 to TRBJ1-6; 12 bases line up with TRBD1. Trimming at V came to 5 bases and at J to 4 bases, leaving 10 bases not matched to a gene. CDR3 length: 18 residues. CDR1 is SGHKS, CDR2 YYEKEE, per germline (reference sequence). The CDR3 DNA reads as TGTGCCAGCAGTTACCGGGACAGGGGGCCTATGTATAATTCACCCCTCCACTTT. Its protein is CASSYRDRGPMYNSPLHF.

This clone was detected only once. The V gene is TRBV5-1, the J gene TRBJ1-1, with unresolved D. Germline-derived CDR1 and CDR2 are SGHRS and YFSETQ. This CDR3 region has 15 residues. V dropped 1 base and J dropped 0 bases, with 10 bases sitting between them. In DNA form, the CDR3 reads TGCGCCAGCAGCTTGTTTGGCGGAATGAACACTGAAGCTTTCTTT. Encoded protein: CASSLFGGMNTEAFF.

CDR3 amino acids: CASSGEHNTEAFF. The CDR3 nucleotides are TGTGCCAGTAGCGGGGAGCACAATACTGAAGCTTTCTTT. This chain uses TRBV19 with TRBJ1-1, with D unclear. This CDR3 spans 13 amino acids. Per the germline V gene, CDR1 is LNHDA and CDR2 is SQIVND (reference sequence). The ends were cut back, 6 bases at V and 5 bases at J, with 13 bases in the middle.

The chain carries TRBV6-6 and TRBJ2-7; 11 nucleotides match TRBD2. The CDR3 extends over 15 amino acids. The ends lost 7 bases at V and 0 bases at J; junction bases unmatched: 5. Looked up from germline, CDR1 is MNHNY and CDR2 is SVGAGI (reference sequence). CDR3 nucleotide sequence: TGTGCCAGCACCGATCTAGCGGGGGGCTCCTACGAGCAGTACTTC. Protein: CASTDLAGGSYEQYF.

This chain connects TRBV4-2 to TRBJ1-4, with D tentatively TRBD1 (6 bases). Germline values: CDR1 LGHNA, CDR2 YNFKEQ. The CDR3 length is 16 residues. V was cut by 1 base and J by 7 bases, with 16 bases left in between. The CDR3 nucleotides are TGTGCCAGCAGCCAAGGAATTTTACAGGGACCTGAAAAACTGTTTTTT. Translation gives CASSQGILQGPEKLFF.

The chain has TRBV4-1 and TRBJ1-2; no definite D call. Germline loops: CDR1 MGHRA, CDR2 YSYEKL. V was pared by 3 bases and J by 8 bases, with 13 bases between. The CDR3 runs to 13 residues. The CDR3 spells CASSQLPREGYTF. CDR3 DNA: TGCGCCAGCAGCCAGCTTCCGAGGGAGGGCTACACCTTC.

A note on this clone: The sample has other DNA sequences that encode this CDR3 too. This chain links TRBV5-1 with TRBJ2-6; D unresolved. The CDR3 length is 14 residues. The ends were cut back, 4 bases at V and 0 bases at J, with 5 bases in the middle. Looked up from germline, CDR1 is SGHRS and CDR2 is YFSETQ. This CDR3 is CASSPSSGANVLTF. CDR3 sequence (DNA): TGCGCCAGCAGCCCGAGCTCTGGGGCCAACGTCCTGACTTTC.

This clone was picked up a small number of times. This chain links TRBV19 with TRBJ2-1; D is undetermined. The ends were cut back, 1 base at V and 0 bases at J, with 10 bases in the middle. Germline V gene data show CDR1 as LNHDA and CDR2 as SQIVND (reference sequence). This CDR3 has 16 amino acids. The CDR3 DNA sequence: TGTGCCAGTAGTATAGGCGGTTATAGCTCCTACAATGAGCAGTTCTTC. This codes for CASSIGGYSSYNEQFF.

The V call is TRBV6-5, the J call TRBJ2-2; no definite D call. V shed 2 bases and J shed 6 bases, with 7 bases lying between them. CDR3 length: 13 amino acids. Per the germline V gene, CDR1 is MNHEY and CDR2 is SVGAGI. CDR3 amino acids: CASSYAGSGELFF. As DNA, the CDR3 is TGTGCCAGCAGTTACGCCGGTTCCGGGGAGCTGTTTTTT.

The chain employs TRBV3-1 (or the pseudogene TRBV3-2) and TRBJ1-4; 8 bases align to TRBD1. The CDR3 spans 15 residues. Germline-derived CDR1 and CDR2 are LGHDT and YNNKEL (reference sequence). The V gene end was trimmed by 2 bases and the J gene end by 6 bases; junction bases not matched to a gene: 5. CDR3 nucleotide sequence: TGTGCCAGCAGCCAACCAGGGGGCTCGGATGAAAAACTGTTTTTT. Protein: CASSQPGGSDEKLFF.

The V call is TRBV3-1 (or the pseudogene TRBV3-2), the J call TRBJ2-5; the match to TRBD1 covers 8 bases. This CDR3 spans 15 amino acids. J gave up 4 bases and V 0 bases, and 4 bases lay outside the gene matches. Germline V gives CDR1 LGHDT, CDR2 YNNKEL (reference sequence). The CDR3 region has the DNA TGTGCCAGCAGCCAAGATAGGACAGGGAGAGAGACCCAGTACTTC. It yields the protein CASSQDRTGRETQYF.

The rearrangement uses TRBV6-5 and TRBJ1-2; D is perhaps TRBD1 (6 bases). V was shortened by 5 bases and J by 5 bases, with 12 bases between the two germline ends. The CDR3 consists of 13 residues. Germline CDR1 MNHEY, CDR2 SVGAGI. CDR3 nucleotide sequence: TGTGCCAGCAGTACCACCGGACAGTATGGCTACACCTTC. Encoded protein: CASSTTGQYGYTF.

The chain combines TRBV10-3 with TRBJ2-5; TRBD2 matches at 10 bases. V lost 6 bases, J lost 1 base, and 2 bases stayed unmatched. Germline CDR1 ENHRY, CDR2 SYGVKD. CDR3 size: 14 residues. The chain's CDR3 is CAISQREGQETQYF. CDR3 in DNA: TGTGCCATCAGCCAGCGGGAGGGCCAAGAGACCCAGTACTTC.

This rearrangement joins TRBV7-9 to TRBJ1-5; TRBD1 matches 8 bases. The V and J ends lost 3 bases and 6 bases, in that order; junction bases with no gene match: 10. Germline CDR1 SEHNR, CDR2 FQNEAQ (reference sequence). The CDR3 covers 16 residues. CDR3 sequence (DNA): TGTGCCAGCAGCTTTTCCGGACAGGGTAGAAGTCAGCCCCAGCATTTT. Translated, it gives CASSFSGQGRSQPQHF.

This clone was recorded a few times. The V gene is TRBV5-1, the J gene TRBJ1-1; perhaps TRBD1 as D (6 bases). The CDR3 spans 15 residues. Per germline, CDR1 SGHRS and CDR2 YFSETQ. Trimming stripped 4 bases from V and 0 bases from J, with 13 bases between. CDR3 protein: CASSRTAGVNTEAFF. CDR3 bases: TGCGCCAGCAGCCGGACAGCGGGGGTGAACACTGAAGCTTTCTTT.

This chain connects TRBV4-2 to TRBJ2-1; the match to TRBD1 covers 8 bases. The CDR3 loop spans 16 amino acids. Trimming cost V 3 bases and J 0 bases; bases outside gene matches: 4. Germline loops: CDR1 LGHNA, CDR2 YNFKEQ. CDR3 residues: CASSQDRDPSYNEQFF. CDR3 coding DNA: TGTGCCAGCAGCCAGGACAGGGATCCCTCCTACAATGAGCAGTTCTTC.

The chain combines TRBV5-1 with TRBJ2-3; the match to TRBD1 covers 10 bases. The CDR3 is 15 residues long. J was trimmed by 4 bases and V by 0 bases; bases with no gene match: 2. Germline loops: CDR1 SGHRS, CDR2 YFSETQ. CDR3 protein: CASSLDGQGADTQYF. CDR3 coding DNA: TGCGCCAGCAGCTTGGATGGACAGGGGGCAGATACGCAGTATTTT.

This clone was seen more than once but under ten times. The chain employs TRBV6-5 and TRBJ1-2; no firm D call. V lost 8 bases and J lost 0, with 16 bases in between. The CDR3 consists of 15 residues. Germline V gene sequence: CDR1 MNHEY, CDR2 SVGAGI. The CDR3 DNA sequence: TGTGCCAGCTCCCACGGAGGGCTTACTAACTATGGCTACACCTTC. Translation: CASSHGGLTNYGYTF.

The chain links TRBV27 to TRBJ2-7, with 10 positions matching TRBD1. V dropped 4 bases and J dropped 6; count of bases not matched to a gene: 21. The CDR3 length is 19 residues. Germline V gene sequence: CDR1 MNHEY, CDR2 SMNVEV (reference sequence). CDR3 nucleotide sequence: TGTGCCAGCAGTTGGGGGCGTGGGACAGGGGTGATTTCAGGCTCCGAGCAGTACTTC. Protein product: CASSWGRGTGVISGSEQYF.

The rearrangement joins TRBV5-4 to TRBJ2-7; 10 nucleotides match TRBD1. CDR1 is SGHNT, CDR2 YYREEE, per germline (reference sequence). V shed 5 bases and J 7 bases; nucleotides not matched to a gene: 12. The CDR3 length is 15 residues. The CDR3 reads CASSRTGGYSREQYF. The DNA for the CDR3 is TGTGCCAGCAGTCGGACAGGGGGGTATTCGAGGGAGCAGTACTTC.